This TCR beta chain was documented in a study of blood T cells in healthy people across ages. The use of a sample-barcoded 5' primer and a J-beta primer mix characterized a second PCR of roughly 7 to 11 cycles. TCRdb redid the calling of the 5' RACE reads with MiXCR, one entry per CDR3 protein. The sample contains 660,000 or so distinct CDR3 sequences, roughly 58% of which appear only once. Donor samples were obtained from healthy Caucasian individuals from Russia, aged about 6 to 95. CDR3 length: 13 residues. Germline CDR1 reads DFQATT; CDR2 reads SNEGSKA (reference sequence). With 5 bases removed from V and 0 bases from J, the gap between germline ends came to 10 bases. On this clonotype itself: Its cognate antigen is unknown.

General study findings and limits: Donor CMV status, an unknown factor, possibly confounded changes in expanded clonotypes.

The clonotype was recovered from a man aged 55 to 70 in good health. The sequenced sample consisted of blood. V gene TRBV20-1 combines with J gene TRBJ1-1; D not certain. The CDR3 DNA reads TGCAGTGCTGCCTCCACCTTGAACACTGAAGCTTTCTTT. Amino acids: CSAASTLNTEAFF.